Sequencing of this TCR beta chain was carried out in a study of CD8 T cells in ankylosing spondylitis. Study-wide results and caveats: Reportedly, matched ankylosing spondylitis synovial fluid was significantly enriched for disease-linked clones. About 8 highly homologous variants made up a TCR beta motif that seemed to typify ankylosing spondylitis blood.

This clonotype was observed a few times. The target antigen is unknown. By quantitative 5'-RACE with molecular barcodes, the TCR beta libraries were made. TCRdb used MiXCR to reprocess the 5' RACE reads, holding one entry per CDR3 protein. The table has more than 300,000 distinct CDR3 sequences, 6.5% to 10% seen once. Sequenced: blood, either unsorted or a sorted T cell fraction (not recorded which). The sequence was collected from a male donor with ankylosing spondylitis.

The CDR3 region is CASGHLLGDTGELFF. Written as DNA, the CDR3 is TGTGCCAGCGGACACCTGTTAGGGGATACCGGGGAGCTGTTTTTT. The chain couples TRBV12-3 or TRBV12-4 to TRBJ2-2; weak D call: TRBD1 (5 bases). Trimming took 8 bases from V and 5 from J, leaving 18 bases between them. The CDR3 contains 15 residues.